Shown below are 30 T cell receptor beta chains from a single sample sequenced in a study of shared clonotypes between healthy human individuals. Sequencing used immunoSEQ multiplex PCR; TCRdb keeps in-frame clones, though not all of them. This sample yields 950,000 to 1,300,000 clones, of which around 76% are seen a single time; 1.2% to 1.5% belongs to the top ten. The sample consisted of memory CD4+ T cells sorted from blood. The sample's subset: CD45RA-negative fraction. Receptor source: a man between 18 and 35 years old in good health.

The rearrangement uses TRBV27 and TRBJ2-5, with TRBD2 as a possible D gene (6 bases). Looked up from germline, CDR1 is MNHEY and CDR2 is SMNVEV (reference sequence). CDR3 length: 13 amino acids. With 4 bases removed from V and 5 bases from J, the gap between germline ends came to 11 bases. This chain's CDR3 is CASSWIGGETQYF. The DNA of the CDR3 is TGTGCCAGCAGTTGGATAGGAGGGGAGACCCAGTACTTC.

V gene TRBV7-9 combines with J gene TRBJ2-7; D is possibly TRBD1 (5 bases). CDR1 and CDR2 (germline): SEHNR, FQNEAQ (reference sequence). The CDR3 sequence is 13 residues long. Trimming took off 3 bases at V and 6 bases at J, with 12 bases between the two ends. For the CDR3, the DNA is TGTGCCAGCAGCTTGGCAGGGATAGGCGAGCAGTACTTC. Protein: CASSLAGIGEQYF.

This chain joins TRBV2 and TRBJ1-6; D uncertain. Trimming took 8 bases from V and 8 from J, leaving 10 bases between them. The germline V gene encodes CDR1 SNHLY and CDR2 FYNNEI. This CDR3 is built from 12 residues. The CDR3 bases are TGTGCCAGCGGCCTAAGGGATTCACCCCTCCACTTT. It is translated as CASGLRDSPLHF. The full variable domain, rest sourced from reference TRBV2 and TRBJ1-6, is EPEVTQTPSHQVTQMGQEVILRCVPISNHLYFYWYRQILGQKVEFLVSFYNNEISEKSEIFDDQFSVERPDGSNFTLKIRSTKLEDSAMYFCASGLRDSPLHFGNGTRLTVT.

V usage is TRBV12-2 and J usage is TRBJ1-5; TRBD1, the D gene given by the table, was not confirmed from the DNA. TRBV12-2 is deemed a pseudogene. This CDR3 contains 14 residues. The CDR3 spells CASRQSGGNQPQHF. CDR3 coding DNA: TGTGCAAGTCGCCAGTCAGGGGGCAATCAGCCCCAGCATTTT.

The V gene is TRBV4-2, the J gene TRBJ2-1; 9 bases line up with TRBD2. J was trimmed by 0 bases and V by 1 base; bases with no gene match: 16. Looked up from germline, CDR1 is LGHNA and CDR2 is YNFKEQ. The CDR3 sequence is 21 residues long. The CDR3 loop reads CASSQGPRGGGAMGSYNEQFF. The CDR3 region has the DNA TGTGCCAGCAGCCAAGGCCCTAGGGGCGGGGGGGCAATGGGCTCCTACAATGAGCAGTTCTTC.

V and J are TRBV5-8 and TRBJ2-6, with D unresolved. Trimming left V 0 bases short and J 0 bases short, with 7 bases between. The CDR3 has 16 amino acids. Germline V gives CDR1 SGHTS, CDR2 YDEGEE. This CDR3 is CASSLGLSSGANVLTF. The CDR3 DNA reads TGTGCCAGCAGCTTGGGCCTTAGCTCTGGGGCCAACGTCCTGACTTTC.

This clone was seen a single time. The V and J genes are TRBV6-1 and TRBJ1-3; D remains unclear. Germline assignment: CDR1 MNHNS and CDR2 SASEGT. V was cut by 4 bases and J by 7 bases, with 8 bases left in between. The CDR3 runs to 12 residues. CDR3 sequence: CASSASFNTIYF. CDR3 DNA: TGTGCCAGCAGTGCCTCTTTCAACACCATATATTTT.

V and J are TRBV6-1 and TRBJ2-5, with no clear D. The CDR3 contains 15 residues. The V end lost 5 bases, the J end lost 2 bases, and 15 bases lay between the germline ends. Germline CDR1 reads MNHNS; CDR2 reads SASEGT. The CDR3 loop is CASSIQPLRQETQYF. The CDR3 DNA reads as TGTGCCAGCAGTATACAGCCGCTACGGCAAGAGACCCAGTACTTC.

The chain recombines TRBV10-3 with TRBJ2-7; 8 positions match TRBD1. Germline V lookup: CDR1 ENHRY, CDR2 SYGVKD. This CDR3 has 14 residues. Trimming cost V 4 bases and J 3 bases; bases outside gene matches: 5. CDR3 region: CAISAGTGDYEQYF. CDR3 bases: TGTGCCATCAGTGCAGGGACAGGCGACTACGAGCAGTACTTC.

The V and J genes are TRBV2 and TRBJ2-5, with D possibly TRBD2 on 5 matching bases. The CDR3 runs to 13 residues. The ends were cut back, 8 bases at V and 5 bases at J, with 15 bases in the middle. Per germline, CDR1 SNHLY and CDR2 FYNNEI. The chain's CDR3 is CASGRTFRETQYF. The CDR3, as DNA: TGTGCCAGCGGACGGACTTTTCGGGAGACCCAGTACTTC.

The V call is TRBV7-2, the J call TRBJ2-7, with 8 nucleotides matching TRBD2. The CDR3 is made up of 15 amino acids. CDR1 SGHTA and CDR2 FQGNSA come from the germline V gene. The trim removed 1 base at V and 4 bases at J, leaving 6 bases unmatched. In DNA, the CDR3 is TGTGCCAGCAGCTTAGAAGCGGGAGCAAGGTACGAGCAGTACTTC. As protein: CASSLEAGARYEQYF.

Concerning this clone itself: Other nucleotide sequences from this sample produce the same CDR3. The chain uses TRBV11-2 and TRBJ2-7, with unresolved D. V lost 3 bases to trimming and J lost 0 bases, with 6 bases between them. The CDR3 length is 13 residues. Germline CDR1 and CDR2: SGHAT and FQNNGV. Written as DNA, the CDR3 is TGTGCCAGCAGCTTCCCTAGCTCCTACGAGCAGTACTTC. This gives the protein CASSFPSSYEQYF.

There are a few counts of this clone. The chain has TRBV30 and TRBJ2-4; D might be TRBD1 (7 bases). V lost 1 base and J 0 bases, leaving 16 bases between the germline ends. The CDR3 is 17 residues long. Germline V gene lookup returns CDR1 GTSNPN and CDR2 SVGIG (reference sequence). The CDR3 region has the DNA TGTGCCTGGAGTGATGGAGGGGGCGGCCGAGCCAAAAACATTCAGTACTTC. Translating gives CAWSDGGGGRAKNIQYF.

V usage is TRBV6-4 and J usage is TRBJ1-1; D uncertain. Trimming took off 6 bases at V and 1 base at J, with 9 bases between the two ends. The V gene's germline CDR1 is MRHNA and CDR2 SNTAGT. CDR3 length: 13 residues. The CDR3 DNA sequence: TGTGCCAGCAGATCAACTGAGAACACTGAAGCTTTCTTT. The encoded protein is CASRSTENTEAFF.

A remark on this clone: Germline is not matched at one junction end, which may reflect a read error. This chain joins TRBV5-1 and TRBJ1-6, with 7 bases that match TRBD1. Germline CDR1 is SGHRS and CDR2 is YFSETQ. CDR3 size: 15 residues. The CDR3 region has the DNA TGCGCCAGGATAAGGGACAGTTTCTTCCATTCACTCCTCCACTTT. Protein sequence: CARIRDSFFHSLLHF. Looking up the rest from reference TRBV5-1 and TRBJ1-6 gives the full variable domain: KAGVTQTPRYLIKTRGQQVTLSCSPISGHRSVSWYQQTPGQGLQFLFEYFSETQRNKGNFPGRFSGRQFSNSRSEMNVSTLELGDSALYLCARIRDSFFHSLLHFGNGTRLTVT.

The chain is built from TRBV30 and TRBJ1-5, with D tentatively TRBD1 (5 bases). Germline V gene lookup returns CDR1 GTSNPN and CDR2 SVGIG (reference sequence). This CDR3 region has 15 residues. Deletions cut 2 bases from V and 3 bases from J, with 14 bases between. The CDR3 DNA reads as TGTGCCTGGAGTAAGGCAGGGTTGTTCAATCAGCCCCAGCATTTT. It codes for CAWSKAGLFNQPQHF.

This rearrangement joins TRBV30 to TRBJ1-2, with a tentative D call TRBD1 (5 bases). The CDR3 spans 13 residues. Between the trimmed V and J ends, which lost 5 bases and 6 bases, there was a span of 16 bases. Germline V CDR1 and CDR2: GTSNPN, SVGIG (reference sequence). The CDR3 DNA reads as TGTGCCTGGGGCTCAGTTGGGGCAGATGGCTACACCTTC. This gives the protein CAWGSVGADGYTF.

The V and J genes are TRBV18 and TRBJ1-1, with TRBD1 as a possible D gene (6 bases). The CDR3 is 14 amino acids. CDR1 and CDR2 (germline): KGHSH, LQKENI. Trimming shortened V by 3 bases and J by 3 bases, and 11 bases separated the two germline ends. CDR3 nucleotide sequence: TGTGCCAGCTCACCTACAGGGCTGGACACTGAAGCTTTCTTT. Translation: CASSPTGLDTEAFF.

CDR3 in DNA: TGTGCCAGCAGTTTATGGCCGGGACAAGGCGGCTACACCTTC. Encoded protein: CASSLWPGQGGYTF. V is TRBV28 and J is TRBJ1-2; D is perhaps TRBD1 (6 bases). Germline V CDR1 and CDR2: MDHEN, SYDVKM. With 0 bases removed from V and 8 bases from J, the gap between germline ends came to 13 bases. The CDR3 is 14 amino acids.

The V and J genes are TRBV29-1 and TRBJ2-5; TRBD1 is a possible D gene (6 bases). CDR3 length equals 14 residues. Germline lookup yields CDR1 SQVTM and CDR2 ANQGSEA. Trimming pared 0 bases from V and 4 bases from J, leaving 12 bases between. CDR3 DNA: TGCAGCGTTGAAGAGGGGGCGGTCGGAGAGACCCAGTACTTC. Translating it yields CSVEEGAVGETQYF.

The CDR3 nucleotides read TGTGCCTGGAGTGTACAGGGGGCGGAAGGCTATGGCTACACCTTC. Its translation: CAWSVQGAEGYGYTF. The rearrangement links TRBV30 to TRBJ1-2; TRBD1 aligns across 9 bases. The V gene end was trimmed by 0 bases and the J gene end by 4 bases; junction bases not matched to a gene: 6. The CDR3 sequence is 15 residues long. The germline gives CDR1 GTSNPN, CDR2 SVGIG (reference sequence).

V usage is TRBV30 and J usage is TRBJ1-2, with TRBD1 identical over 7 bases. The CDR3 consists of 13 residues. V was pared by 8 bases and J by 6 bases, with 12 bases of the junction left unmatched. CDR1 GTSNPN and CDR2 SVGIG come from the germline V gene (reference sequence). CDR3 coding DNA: TGTGCCCAGAAGAAGGGGGCGCGAGATGGCTACACCTTC. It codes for CAQKKGARDGYTF. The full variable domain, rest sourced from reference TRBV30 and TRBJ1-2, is SQTIHQWPATLVQPVGSPLSLECTVEGTSNPNLYWYRQAAGRGLQLLFYSVGIGQISSEVPQNLSASRPQDRQFILSSKKLLLSDSGFYLCAQKKGARDGYTFGSGTRLTVV.

CDR3 amino acids: CASRMTMGYTF. The CDR3 DNA follows: TGTGCCAGTAGGATGACTATGGGCTACACCTTC. This rearrangement joins TRBV19 to TRBJ1-2; unclear D gene. Between the trimmed V and J ends, which lost 6 bases and 8 bases, there was a span of 10 bases. The CDR3 is 11 amino acids. Germline assignment: CDR1 LNHDA and CDR2 SQIVND (reference sequence).

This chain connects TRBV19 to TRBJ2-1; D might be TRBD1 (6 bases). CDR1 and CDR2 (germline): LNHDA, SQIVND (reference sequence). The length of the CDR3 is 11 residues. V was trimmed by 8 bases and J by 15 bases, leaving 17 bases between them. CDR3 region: CASSTRGLAFF. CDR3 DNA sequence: TGTGCCAGTTCTACCAGGGGTTTGGCGTTCTTC.

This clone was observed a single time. The CDR3 DNA reads TGTGCCAGCAGTGACCAGGGGGGGGCTGGGGCCAACGTCCTGACTTTC. Amino acids: CASSDQGGAGANVLTF. The chain links TRBV28 to TRBJ2-6; D could derive from TRBD1 or TRBD2 (7 bases each). In germline, CDR1 is MDHEN, CDR2 SYDVKM. The CDR3 sequence is 16 residues long. The ends were cut back, 5 bases at V and 2 bases at J, with 13 bases in the middle.

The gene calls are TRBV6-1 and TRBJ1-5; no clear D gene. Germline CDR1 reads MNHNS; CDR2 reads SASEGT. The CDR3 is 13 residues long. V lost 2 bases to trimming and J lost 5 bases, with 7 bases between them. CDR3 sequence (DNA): TGTGCCAGCAGTGAATTCAAGGATCAGCCCCAGCATTTT. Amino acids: CASSEFKDQPQHF.

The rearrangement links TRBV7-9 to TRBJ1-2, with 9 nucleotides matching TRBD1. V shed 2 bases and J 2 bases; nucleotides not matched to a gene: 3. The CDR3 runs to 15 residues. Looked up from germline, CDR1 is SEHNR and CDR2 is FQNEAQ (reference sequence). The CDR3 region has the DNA TGTGCCAGCAGCTTATCGGGGACAGGGAACTATGGCTACACCTTC. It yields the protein CASSLSGTGNYGYTF.

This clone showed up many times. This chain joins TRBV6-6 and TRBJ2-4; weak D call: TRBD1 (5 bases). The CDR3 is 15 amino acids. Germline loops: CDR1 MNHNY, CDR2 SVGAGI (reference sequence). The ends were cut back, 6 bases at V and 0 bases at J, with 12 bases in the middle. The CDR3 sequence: CASSPDSIAKNIQYF. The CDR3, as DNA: TGTGCCAGCAGCCCAGACAGTATAGCCAAAAACATTCAGTACTTC.

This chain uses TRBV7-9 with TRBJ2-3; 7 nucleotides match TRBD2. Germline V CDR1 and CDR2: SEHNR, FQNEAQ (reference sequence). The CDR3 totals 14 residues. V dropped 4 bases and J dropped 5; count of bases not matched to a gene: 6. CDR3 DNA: TGTGCCAGCAGCTGGGCGGGAGTATTAGATACGCAGTATTTT. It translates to CASSWAGVLDTQYF.

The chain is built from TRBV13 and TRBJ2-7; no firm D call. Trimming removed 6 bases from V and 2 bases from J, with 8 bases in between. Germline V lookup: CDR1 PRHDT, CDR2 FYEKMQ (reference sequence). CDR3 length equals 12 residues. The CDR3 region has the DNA TGTGCCAGCAGTAACCAGACCTACGAGCAGTACTTC. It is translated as CASSNQTYEQYF.